The source of this T cell receptor beta chain is a study of shared T cell receptors in the human thymus. Profiling relied on immunoSEQ multiplex PCR, and the TCRdb table lists in-frame clones only, not all of them. The data show hundreds of thousands of clones, about 90% seen once. This same sample was also part of a study on human thymus T cells. That source reports: Finnish infants who were healthy and having corrective surgery for congenital heart defects made up the donors. What appeared biased in thymic and blood repertoires was the usage of V and J genes.

Sequenced input: thymocytes. This sequence originates from a boy under two years old with a congenital heart defect.

The CDR3 spells CATSTRRAKQPQHF. The CDR3 region has the DNA TGTGCCACCAGCACCCGGAGGGCGAAACAGCCCCAGCATTTT. V gene TRBV15 combines with J gene TRBJ1-5; D gene unclear. Germline V gene lookup returns CDR1 LNHNV and CDR2 YYDKDF (reference sequence). The CDR3 is made up of 14 amino acids. With 4 bases removed from V and 7 bases from J, the gap between germline ends came to 14 bases.